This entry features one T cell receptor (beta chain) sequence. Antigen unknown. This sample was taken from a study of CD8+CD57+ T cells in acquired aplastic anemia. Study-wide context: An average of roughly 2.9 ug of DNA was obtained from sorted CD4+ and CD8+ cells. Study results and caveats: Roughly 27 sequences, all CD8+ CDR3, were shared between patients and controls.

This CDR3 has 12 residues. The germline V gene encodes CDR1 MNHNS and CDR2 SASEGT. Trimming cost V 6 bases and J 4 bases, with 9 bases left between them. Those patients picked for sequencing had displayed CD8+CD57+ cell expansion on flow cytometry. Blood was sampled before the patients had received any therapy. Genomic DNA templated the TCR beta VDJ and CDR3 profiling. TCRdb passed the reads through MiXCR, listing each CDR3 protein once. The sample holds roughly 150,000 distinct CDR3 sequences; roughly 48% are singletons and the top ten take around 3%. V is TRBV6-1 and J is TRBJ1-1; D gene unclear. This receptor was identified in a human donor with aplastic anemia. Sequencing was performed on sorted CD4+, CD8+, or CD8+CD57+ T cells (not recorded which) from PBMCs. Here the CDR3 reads CASSGTITEAFF. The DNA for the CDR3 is TGTGCCAGCAGCGGCACGATCACTGAAGCTTTCTTT.